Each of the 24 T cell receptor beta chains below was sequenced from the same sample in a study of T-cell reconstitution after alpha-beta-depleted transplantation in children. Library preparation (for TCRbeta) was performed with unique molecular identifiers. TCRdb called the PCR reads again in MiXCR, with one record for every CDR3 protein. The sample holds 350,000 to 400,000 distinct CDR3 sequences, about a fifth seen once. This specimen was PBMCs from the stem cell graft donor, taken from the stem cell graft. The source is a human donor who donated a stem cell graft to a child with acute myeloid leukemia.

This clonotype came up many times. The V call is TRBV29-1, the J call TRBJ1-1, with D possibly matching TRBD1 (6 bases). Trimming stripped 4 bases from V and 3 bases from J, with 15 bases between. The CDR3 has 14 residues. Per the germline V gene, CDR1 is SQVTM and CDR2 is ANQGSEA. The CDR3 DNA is TGCAGCGTTGTGATAGTCGGGGGCTACACTGAAGCTTTCTTT. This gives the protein CSVVIVGGYTEAFF.

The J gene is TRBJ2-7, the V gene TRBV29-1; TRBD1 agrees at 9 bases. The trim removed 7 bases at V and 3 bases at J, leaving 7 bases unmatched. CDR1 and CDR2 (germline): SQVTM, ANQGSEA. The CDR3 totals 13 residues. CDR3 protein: CSATTTGGYEQYF. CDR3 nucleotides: TGCAGCGCCACCACGACAGGGGGCTACGAGCAGTACTTC.

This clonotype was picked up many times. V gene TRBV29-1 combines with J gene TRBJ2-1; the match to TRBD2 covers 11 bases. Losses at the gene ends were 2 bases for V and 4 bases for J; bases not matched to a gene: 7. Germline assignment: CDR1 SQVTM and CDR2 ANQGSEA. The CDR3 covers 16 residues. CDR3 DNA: TGCAGCGTTGAACCTACTAGCGGGAGCGTTTACAATGAGCAGTTCTTC. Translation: CSVEPTSGSVYNEQFF.

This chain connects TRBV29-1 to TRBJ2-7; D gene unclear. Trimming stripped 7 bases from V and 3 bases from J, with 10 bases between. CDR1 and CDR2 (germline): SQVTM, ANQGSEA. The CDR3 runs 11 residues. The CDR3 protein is CSARKGYEQYF. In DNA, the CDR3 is TGCAGCGCAAGGAAGGGCTACGAGCAGTACTTC.

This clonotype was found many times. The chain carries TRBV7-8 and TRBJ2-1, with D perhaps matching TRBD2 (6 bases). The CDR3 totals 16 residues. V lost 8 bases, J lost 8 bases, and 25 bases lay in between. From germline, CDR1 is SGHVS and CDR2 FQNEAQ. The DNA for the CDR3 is TGTGCCAGCGTCCTAGTGAGGGCCGGGGGAAGGGATGAGCAGTTCTTC. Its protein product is CASVLVRAGGRDEQFF.

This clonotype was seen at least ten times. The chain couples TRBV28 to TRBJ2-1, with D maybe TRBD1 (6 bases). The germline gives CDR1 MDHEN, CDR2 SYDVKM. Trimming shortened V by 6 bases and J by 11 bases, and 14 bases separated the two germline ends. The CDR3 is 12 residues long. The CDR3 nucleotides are TGTGCCAGCAGCCCTTGGGGGCAGCAGCAGTTCTTC. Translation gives CASSPWGQQQFF. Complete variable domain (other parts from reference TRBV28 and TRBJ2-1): DVKVTQSSRYLVKRTGEKVFLECVQDMDHENMFWYRQDPGLGLRLIYFSYDVKMKEKGDIPEGYSVSREKKERFSLILESASTNQTSMYLCASSPWGQQQFFGPGTRLTVL.

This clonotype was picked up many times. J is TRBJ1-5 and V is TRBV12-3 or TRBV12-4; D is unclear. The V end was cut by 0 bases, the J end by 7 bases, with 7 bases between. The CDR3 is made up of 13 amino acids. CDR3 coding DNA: TGTGCCAGCAGTTTAGCAGATCGGCAGCCCCAGCATTTT. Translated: CASSLADRQPQHF.

CDR3 coding DNA: TGTGCCAGCAGCACGGGACAGTACACAGATACGCAGTATTTT. It encodes CASSTGQYTDTQYF. This chain links TRBV7-9 with TRBJ2-3; 7 bases align to TRBD1. The length of the CDR3 is 14 residues. V shed 5 bases and J 2 bases; nucleotides not matched to a gene: 4. CDR1 is SEHNR and CDR2 is FQNEAQ in the germline V gene (reference sequence).

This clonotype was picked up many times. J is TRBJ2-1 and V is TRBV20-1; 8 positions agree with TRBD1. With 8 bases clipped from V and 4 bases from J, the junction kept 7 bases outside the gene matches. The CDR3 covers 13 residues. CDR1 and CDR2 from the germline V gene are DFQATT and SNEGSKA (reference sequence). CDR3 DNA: TGCAGTATCGACAGGGGTTGGTACAATGAGCAGTTCTTC. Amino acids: CSIDRGWYNEQFF.

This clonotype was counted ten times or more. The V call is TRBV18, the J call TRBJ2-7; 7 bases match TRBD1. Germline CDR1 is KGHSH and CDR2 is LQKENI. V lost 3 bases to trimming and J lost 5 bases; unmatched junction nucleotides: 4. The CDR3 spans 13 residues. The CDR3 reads CASSPTGVNEQYF. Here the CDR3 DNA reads TGTGCCAGCTCACCTACAGGGGTCAACGAGCAGTACTTC.

The CDR3 region is CASSLKGGELFF. The CDR3 DNA reads TGCGCCAGCAGCTTGAAGGGCGGGGAGCTGTTTTTT. The chain is built from TRBV5-1 and TRBJ2-2; the D is unclear. Looked up from germline, CDR1 is SGHRS and CDR2 is YFSETQ. The V end was cut by 1 base, the J end by 7 bases, with 5 bases between. This CDR3 contains 12 residues.

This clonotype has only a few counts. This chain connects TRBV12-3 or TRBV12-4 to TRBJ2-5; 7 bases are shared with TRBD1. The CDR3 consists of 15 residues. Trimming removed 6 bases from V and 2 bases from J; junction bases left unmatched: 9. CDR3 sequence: CASSKGDRMQETQYF. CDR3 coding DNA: TGTGCCAGCAGCAAAGGGGACAGAATGCAAGAGACCCAGTACTTC.

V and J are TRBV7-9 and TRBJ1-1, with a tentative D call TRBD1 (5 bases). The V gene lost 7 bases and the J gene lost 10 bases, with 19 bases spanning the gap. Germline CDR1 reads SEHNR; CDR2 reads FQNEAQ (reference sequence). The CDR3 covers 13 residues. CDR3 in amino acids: CASTLNRPEGAFF. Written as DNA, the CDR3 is TGTGCCAGCACCCTTAACAGGCCCGAGGGAGCTTTCTTT.

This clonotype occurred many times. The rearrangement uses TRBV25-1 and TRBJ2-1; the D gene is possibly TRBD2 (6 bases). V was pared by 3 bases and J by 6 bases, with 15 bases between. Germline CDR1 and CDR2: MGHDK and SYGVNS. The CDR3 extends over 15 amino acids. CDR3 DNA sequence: TGTGCCAGCAGTGAGTGGAGGGCTGAGTTCAATGAGCAGTTCTTC. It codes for CASSEWRAEFNEQFF. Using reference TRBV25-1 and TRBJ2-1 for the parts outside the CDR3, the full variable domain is EADIYQTPRYLVIGTGKKITLECSQTMGHDKMYWYQQDPGMELHLIHYSYGVNSTEKGDLSSESTVSRIRTEHFPLTLESARPSHTSQYLCASSEWRAEFNEQFFGPGTRLTVL.

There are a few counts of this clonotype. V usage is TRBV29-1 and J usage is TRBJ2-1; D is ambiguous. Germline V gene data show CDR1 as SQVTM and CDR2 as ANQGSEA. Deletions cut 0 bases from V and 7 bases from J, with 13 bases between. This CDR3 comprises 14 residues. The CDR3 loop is CSVEDPPLVNEQFF. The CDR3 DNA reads TGCAGCGTTGAAGATCCACCTCTGGTAAATGAGCAGTTCTTC.

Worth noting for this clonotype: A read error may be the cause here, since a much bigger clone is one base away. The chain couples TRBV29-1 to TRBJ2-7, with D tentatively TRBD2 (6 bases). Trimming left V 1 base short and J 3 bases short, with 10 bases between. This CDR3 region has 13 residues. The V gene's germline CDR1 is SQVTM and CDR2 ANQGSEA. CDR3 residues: CSVEVSSDYEQYF. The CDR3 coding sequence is TGCAGCGTTGAAGTGTCTAGCGACTACGAGCAGTACTTC.

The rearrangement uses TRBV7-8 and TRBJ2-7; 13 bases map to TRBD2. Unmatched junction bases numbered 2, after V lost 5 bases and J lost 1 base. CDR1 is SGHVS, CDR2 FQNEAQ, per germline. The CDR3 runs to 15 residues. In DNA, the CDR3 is TGTGCCAGCAGCCGGACTAGCGGGAGATCCTACGAGCAGTACTTC. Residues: CASSRTSGRSYEQYF. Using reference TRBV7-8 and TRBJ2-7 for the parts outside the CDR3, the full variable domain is GAGVSQSPRYKVAKRGQDVALRCDPISGHVSLFWYQQALGQGPEFLTYFQNEAQLDKSGLPSDRFFAERPEGSVSTLKIQRTQQEDSAVYLCASSRTSGRSYEQYFGPGTRLTVT.

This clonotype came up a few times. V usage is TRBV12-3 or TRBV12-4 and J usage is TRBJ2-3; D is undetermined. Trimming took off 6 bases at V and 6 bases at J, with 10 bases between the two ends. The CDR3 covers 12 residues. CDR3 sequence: CASSPQIDTQYF. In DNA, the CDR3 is TGTGCCAGCAGCCCCCAAATCGATACGCAGTATTTT.

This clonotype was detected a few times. DNA for the CDR3: TGTGCCAGCAGTTTAAATGAGGGTTACACCGGGGAGCTGTTTTTT. This codes for CASSLNEGYTGELFF. The rearrangement uses TRBV12-3 or TRBV12-4 and TRBJ2-2; D possibly corresponds to TRBD2 (5 bases). V lost 2 bases and J lost 3, with 10 bases in between. The CDR3 contains 15 residues.

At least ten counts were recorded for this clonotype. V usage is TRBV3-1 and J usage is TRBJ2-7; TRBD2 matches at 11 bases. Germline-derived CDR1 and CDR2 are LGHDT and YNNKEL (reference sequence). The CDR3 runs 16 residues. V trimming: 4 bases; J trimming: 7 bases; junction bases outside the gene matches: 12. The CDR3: CASSRNPGTSGLEQYF. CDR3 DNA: TGTGCCAGCAGCCGCAACCCTGGGACTAGCGGTTTGGAGCAGTACTTC.

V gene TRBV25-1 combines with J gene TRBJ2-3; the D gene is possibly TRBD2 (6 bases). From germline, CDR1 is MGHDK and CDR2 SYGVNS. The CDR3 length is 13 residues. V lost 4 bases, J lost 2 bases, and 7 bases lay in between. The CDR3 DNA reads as TGTGCCAGCAGTGGGAGGGCCACAGATACGCAGTATTTT. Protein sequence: CASSGRATDTQYF.

CDR3 region: CASSATRGPISYEQYF. DNA of the CDR3: TGTGCCAGCAGCGCTACCAGAGGTCCCATCTCCTACGAGCAGTACTTC. The rearrangement joins TRBV7-9 to TRBJ2-7; D remains unclear. The germline V and J ends were trimmed by 5 bases and 0 bases, with 17 bases remaining between them. Germline CDR1 SEHNR, CDR2 FQNEAQ (reference sequence). The CDR3 loop spans 16 amino acids.

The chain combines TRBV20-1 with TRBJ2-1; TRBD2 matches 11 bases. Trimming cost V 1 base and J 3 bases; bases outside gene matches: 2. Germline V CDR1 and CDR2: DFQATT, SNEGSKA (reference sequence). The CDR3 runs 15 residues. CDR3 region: CSARGTSGLYNEQFF. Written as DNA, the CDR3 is TGCAGTGCTAGAGGGACTAGCGGGCTCTACAATGAGCAGTTCTTC.

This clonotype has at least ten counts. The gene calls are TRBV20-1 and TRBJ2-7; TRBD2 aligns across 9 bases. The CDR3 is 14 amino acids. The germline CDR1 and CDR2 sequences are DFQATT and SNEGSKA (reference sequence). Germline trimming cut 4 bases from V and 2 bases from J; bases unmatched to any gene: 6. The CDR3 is CSAKTSGGTYEQYF. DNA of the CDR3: TGCAGTGCTAAGACTAGCGGTGGGACCTACGAGCAGTACTTC.